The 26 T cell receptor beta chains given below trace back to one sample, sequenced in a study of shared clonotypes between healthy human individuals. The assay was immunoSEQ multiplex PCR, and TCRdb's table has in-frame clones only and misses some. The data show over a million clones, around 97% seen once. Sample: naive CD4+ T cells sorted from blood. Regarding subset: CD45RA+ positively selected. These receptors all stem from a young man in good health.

The DNA for the CDR3 is TGCGCCAGCAGCAGGAACAAGGGGAGCTCCTACAATGAGCAGTTCTTC. Translation gives CASSRNKGSSYNEQFF. The chain is built from TRBV5-1 and TRBJ2-1; TRBD1 or TRBD2 may be the D gene (5 bases each). The V end was cut by 4 bases, the J end by 0 bases, with 14 bases between. The CDR3 has 16 amino acids. Germline V gene sequence: CDR1 SGHRS, CDR2 YFSETQ.

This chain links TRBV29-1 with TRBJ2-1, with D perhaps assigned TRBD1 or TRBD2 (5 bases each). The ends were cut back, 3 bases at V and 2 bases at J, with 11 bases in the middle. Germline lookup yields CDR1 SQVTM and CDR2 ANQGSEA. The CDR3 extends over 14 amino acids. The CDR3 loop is CSVDPRGPYNEQFF. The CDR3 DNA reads TGCAGCGTTGATCCTCGGGGCCCCTACAATGAGCAGTTCTTC.

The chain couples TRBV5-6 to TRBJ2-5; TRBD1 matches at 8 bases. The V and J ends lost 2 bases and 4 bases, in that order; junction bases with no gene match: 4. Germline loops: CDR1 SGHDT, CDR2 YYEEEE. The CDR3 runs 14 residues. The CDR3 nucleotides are TGTGCCAGCAGCTTAGACAGGGGTTTAGAGACCCAGTACTTC. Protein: CASSLDRGLETQYF.

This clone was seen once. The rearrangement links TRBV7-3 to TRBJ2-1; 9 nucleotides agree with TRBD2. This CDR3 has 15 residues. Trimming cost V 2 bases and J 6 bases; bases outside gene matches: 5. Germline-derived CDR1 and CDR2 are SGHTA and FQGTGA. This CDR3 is CASSLGIAGVNEQFF. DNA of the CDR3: TGTGCCAGCAGCTTAGGGATAGCGGGAGTCAATGAGCAGTTCTTC.

CDR3 bases: TGCGCCAGCAGCTTGGATACCGGGACAGCTAACACTGAAGCTTTCTTT. Translated, it gives CASSLDTGTANTEAFF. The chain links TRBV5-1 to TRBJ1-1, with 7 positions matching TRBD1. Trimming removed 0 bases from V and 2 bases from J; junction bases left unmatched: 7. Germline loops: CDR1 SGHRS, CDR2 YFSETQ. The CDR3 consists of 16 residues.

The CDR3 spells CASRFLPDSNEQFF. The CDR3 nucleotides read TGTGCAAGTCGCTTCCTCCCAGACAGTAACGAGCAGTTCTTC. The rearrangement joins TRBV12-2 to TRBJ2-1; the table's TRBD1 call for D was not verified on the DNA. TRBV12-2 is classified as a pseudogene. The CDR3 length is 14 residues.

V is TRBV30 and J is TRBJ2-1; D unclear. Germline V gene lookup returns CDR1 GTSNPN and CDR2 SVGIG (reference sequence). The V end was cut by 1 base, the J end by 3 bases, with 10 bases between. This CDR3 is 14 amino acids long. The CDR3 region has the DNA TGTGCCTGGAGTGCCCTAAAGATCTACAATGAGCAGTTCTTC. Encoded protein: CAWSALKIYNEQFF.

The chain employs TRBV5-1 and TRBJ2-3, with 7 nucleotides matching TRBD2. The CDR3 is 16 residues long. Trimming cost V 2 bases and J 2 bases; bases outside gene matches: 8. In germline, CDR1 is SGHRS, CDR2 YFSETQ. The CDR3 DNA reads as TGCGCCAGCAGCTTTGAGCGGGGTTTCTCCACAGATACGCAGTATTTT. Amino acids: CASSFERGFSTDTQYF.

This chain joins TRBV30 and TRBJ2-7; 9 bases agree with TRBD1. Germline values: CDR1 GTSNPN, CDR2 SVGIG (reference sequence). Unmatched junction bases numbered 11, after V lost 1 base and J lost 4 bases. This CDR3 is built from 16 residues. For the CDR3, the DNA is TGTGCCTGGAGTGCCCCCGGGACAGGGTCTGTGTACGAGCAGTACTTC. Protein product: CAWSAPGTGSVYEQYF.

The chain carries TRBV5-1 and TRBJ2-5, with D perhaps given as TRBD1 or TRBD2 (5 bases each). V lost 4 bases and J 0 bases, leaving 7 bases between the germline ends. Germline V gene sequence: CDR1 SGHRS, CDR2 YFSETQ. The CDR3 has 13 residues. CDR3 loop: CASSRGHQETQYF. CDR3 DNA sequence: TGCGCCAGCAGCCGGGGACACCAAGAGACCCAGTACTTC.

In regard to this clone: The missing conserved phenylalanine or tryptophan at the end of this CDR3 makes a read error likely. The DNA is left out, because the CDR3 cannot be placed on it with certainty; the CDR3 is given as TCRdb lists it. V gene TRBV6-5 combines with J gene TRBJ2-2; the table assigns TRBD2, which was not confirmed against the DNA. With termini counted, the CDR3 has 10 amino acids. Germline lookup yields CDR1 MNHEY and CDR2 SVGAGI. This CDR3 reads CASSYENAPV.

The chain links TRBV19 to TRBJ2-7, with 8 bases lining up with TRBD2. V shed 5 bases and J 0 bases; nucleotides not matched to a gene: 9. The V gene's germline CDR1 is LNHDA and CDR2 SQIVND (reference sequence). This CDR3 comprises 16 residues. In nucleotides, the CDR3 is TGTGCCAGTAGTCTGGTAGCGGGGTCGAGCTCCTACGAGCAGTACTTC. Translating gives CASSLVAGSSSYEQYF.

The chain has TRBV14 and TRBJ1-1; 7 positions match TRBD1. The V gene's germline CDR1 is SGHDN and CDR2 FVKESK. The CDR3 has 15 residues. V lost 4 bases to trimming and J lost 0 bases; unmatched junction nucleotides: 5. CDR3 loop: CASSRGQFMNTEAFF. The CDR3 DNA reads TGTGCCAGCAGCCGGGGACAGTTCATGAACACTGAAGCTTTCTTT.

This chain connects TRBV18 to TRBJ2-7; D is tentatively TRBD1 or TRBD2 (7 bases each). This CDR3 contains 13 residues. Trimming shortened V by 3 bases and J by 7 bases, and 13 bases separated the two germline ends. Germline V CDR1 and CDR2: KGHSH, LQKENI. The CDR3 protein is CASSPGQGGEQYF. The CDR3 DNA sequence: TGTGCCAGCTCACCCGGGCAGGGGGGGGAGCAGTACTTC.

CDR3 bases: TGTGCCAGCAGCTTAACAATTTCGGACTACGCGCAGTATTTT. Translation: CASSLTISDYAQYF. The V gene is TRBV7-3, the J gene TRBJ2-3; tentative D call: TRBD2 (6 bases). The V gene lost 0 bases and the J gene lost 10 bases, with 14 bases spanning the gap. Looked up from germline, CDR1 is SGHTA and CDR2 is FQGTGA. The CDR3 has 14 residues.

The CDR3 here is CATSPALAGDTQYF. The CDR3 coding sequence is TGTGCCACCAGCCCGGCGCTAGCGGGAGATACGCAGTATTTT. J is TRBJ2-3 and V is TRBV15; 8 bases align to TRBD2. Trimming took 5 bases from V and 5 from J; bases not matched to a gene: 6. This CDR3 region has 14 residues. Per the germline V gene, CDR1 is LNHNV and CDR2 is YYDKDF (reference sequence).

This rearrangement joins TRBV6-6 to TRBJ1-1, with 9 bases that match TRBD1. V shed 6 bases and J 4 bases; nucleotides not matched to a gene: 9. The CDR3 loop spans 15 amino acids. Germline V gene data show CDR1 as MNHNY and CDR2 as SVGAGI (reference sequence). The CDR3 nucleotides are TGTGCCAGCAGAACAGGGGGCGCTCGGAGCACTGAAGCTTTCTTT. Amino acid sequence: CASRTGGARSTEAFF.

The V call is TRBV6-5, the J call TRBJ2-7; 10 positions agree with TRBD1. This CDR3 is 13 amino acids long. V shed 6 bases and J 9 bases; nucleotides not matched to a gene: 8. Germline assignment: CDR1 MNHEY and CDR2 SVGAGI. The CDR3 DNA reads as TGTGCCAGCAGGGACAGGGGGATTCCTGTGCAGTACTTC. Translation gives CASRDRGIPVQYF.

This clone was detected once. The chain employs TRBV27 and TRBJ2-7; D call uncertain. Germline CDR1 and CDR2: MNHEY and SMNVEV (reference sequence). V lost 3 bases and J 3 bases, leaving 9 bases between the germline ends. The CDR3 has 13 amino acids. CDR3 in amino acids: CASSLRIGYEQYF. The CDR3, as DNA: TGTGCCAGCAGTTTGAGGATAGGCTACGAGCAGTACTTC.

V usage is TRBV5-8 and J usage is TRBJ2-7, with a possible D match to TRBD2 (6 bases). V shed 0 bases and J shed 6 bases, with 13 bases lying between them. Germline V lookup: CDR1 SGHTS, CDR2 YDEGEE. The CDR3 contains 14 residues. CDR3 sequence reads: CASSLGLVFREQYF. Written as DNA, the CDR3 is TGTGCCAGCAGCTTGGGACTAGTCTTCCGCGAGCAGTACTTC.

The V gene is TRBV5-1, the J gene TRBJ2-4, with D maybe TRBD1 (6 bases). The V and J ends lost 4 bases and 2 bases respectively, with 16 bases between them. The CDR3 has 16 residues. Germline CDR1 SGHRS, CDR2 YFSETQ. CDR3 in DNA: TGCGCCAGCAGCCCTTTTCCAGGGGAAACCAAAAACATTCAGTACTTC. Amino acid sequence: CASSPFPGETKNIQYF.

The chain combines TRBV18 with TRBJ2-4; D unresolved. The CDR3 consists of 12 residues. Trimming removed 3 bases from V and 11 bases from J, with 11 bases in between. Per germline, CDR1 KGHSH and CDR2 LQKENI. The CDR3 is CASSPSGPLQYF. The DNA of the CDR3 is TGTGCCAGCTCACCCTCCGGGCCACTTCAGTACTTC.

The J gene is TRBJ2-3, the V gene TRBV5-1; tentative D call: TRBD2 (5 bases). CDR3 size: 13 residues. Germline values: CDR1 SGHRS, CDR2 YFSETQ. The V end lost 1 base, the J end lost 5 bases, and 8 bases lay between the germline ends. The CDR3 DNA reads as TGCGCCAGCAGCTTGCCGAGGGAAGATACGCAGTATTTT. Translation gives CASSLPREDTQYF.

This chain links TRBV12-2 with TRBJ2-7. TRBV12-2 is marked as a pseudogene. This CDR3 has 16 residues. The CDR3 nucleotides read TGTGCAAGTCGCTTTTACAGTCTCGGGCAGCTCTACGAGCTGTACTTC. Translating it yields CASRFYSLGQLYELYF.

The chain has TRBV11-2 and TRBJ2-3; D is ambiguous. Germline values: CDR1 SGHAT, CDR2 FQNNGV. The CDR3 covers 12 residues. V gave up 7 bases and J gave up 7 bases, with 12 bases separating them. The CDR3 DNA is TGTGCCAGCAACTCGTCCGTGAATACGCAGTATTTT. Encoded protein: CASNSSVNTQYF.

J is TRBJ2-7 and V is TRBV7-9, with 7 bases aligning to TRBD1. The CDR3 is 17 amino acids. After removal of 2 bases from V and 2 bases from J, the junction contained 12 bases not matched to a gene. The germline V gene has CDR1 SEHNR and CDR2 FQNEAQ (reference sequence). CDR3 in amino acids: CASSLKGAVPGAYEQYF. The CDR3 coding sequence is TGTGCCAGCAGCTTAAAGGGGGCAGTACCTGGCGCCTACGAGCAGTACTTC.